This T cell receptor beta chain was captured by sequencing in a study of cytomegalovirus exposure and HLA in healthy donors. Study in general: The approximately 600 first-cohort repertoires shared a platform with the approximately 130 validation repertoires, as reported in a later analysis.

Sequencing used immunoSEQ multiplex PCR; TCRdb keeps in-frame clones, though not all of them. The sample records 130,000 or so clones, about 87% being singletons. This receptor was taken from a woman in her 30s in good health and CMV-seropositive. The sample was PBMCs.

The CDR3, as DNA: TGCGCCAGCAGCCCTCGGGGACTGGCGAGGGAGCAGTACTTC. Its protein is CASSPRGLAREQYF. This chain uses TRBV5-1 with TRBJ2-7; TRBD2 might be the D (6 bases). This CDR3 has 14 amino acids. The V and J ends lost 4 bases and 7 bases respectively, with 18 bases between them. CDR1 and CDR2 (germline): SGHRS, YFSETQ.